The 9 T cell receptor beta chains reported below all come from one sample, sequenced in a study of blood T cell repertoires in COVID-19. Sequenced by immunoSEQ multiplex PCR; TCRdb stores in-frame clones only, minus some. Found here are some 52,000 clones, about 90% of them singletons; the top ten hold around 3.2%. The sequencing input was peripheral blood. The receptors derive from a human donor in a cohort sampled during active COVID-19.

The V gene is TRBV9, the J gene TRBJ1-1, with D possibly TRBD1 on 6 matching bases. The length of the CDR3 is 16 residues. Germline values: CDR1 SGDLS, CDR2 YYNGEE. V lost 0 bases and J 3 bases, leaving 15 bases between the germline ends. The CDR3 region has the DNA TGTGCCAGCAGCGTAGGAGGGACAACTCATGACACTGAAGCTTTCTTT. Translating it yields CASSVGGTTHDTEAFF.

This clone was recorded a few times. The chain recombines TRBV7-3 with TRBJ2-1; 8 bases fit TRBD2. CDR3 length: 15 amino acids. V gave up 5 bases and J gave up 7 bases; unmatched junction bases: 10. Germline V gene sequence: CDR1 SGHTA, CDR2 FQGTGA. DNA for the CDR3: TGTGCCAGCAGCGTAGGGACTAGTATTTGGAATGAGCAGTTCTTC. Protein product: CASSVGTSIWNEQFF. Full variable domain (rest looked up from reference TRBV7-3 and TRBJ2-1): GAGVSQTPSNKVTEKGKYVELRCDPISGHTALYWYRQSLGQGPEFLIYFQGTGAADDSGLPNDRFFAVRPEGSVSTLKIQRTERGDSAVYLCASSVGTSIWNEQFFGPGTRLTVL.

The V gene is TRBV3-1 (or the pseudogene TRBV3-2), the J gene TRBJ1-2, with 9 positions matching TRBD1. This CDR3 has 14 residues. CDR1 is LGHDT, CDR2 YNNKEL, per germline (reference sequence). V lost 1 base to trimming and J lost 5 bases; unmatched junction nucleotides: 2. In nucleotides, the CDR3 is TGTGCCAGCAGCCAAGTAGGACAGGGGTATGGCTACACCTTC. Translation gives CASSQVGQGYGYTF.

The chain joins TRBV4-2 to TRBJ1-4; D is possibly TRBD1 (6 bases). CDR1 is LGHNA, CDR2 YNFKEQ, per germline. V was shortened by 5 bases and J by 4 bases, with 23 bases between the two germline ends. There are 18 residues in the CDR3. The CDR3 region is CASSSQVGRGAFNEKLFF. In DNA form, the CDR3 reads TGTGCCAGCAGCTCCCAAGTAGGACGGGGGGCTTTTAATGAAAAACTGTTTTTT.

The rearrangement uses TRBV6-6 and TRBJ1-3, with unresolved D. CDR3 size: 15 residues. Trimming shortened V by 9 bases and J by 0 bases, and 15 bases separated the two germline ends. Germline CDR1 and CDR2: MNHNY and SVGAGI (reference sequence). The CDR3 DNA reads as TGTGCCAGTGGGAGACGCGGACGCTCTGGAAACACCATATATTTT. This codes for CASGRRGRSGNTIYF.

The genes are TRBV6-5 and TRBJ2-7; 9 bases match TRBD1. Germline lookup yields CDR1 MNHEY and CDR2 SVGAGI. This CDR3 spans 16 amino acids. J gave up 3 bases and V 0 bases, and 6 bases lay outside the gene matches. The CDR3 region is CASSYSGQGRFYEQYF. DNA of the CDR3: TGTGCCAGCAGTTACTCGGGACAGGGCCGGTTCTACGAGCAGTACTTC.

V and J are TRBV5-6 and TRBJ1-1; possibly TRBD1 for D (6 bases). Trimming shortened V by 2 bases and J by 2 bases, and 10 bases separated the two germline ends. The V gene's germline CDR1 is SGHDT and CDR2 YYEEEE. CDR3 length: 14 amino acids. CDR3 nucleotide sequence: TGTGCCAGCAGCTTACAGGGAGTTAACACTGAAGCTTTCTTT. Amino acid sequence: CASSLQGVNTEAFF.

The rearrangement links TRBV30 to TRBJ1-4, with 8 positions matching TRBD1. Trimming took 3 bases from V and 7 from J; bases not matched to a gene: 4. The germline CDR1 and CDR2 sequences are GTSNPN and SVGIG (reference sequence). The CDR3 extends over 13 amino acids. CDR3 amino acids: CAWSQGAREKLFF. CDR3 DNA sequence: TGTGCCTGGAGCCAGGGGGCGCGTGAAAAACTGTTTTTT.

In this sample, this clone turned up once. This sequence joins TRBV3-1 (or the pseudogene TRBV3-2) and TRBJ2-7, with TRBD2 matching 14 bases. V lost 4 bases, J lost 3 bases, and 8 bases stayed unmatched. The germline V gene has CDR1 LGHDT and CDR2 YNNKEL (reference sequence). The CDR3 has 17 residues. The CDR3 sequence is CASSRGLAGGQNYEQYF. The CDR3 region has the DNA TGTGCCAGCAGCCGAGGACTAGCGGGAGGCCAGAACTACGAGCAGTACTTC.